This TCR beta chain stems from a study of T cell repertoires in ileal Crohn's disease. The time point is: neoterminal ileum biopsy at postoperative endoscopy, about 6 months after surgery. The table lists this clone with a few counts. Libraries were prepared by immunoSEQ multiplex PCR; TCRdb keeps only in-frame clonotypes and omits some of them. The table lists about 13,000 clones, about 70% of them singletons. The clonotype was recovered from an adult with Crohn's disease. The sample taken for sequencing was ileal tissue.

The CDR3 spells CASSDGLAGGPDTQYF. DNA of the CDR3: TGTGCCAGCAGTGATGGACTAGCGGGGGGCCCAGATACGCAGTATTTT. The chain recombines TRBV25-1 with TRBJ2-3, with TRBD2 matching 14 bases. The J segment lost 4 bases and the V segment lost 3 bases, leaving 3 bases of the junction unmatched. CDR3 length: 16 residues. Looked up from germline, CDR1 is MGHDK and CDR2 is SYGVNS.